This T cell receptor (beta chain) was recovered during a study of blood T cell repertoires in COVID-19. As for the study in general: T cells, B-cell-depleted T cells, or PBMCs provided the cDNA or gDNA that served as material.

Trimming removed 1 base at V and 4 bases at J, with 10 bases between. The CDR3 sequence is 15 residues long. The germline CDR1 and CDR2 sequences are SGHVS and FQNEAQ. Method: immunoSEQ multiplex PCR; TCRdb's copy keeps in-frame clones and lacks some. The sample lists about 260,000 clones, 80% to 90% seen once, with 1.5% in the top ten. The origin of this receptor is a woman in her 40s who had recovered from COVID-19. What was sequenced was peripheral blood. This chain uses TRBV7-8 with TRBJ1-4, with D possibly TRBD1 on 6 matching bases. This chain's CDR3 is CASSLEWGHNEKLFF. The DNA for the CDR3 is TGTGCCAGCAGCTTAGAATGGGGGCATAATGAAAAACTGTTTTTT.